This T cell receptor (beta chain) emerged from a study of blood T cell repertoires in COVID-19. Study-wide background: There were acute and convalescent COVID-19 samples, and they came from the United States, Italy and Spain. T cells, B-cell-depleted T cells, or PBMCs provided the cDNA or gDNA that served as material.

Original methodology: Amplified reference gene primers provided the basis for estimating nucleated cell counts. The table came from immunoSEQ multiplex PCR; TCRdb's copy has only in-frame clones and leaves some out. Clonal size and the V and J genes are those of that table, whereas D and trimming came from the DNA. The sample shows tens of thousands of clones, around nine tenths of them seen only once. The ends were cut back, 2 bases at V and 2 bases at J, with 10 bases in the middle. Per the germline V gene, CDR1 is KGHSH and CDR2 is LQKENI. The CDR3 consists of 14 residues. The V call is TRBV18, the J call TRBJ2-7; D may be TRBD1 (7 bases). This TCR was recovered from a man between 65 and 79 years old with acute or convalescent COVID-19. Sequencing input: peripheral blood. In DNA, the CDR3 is TGTGCCAGCTCACCATCAGGGGGGACCTACGAGCAGTACTTC. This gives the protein CASSPSGGTYEQYF.